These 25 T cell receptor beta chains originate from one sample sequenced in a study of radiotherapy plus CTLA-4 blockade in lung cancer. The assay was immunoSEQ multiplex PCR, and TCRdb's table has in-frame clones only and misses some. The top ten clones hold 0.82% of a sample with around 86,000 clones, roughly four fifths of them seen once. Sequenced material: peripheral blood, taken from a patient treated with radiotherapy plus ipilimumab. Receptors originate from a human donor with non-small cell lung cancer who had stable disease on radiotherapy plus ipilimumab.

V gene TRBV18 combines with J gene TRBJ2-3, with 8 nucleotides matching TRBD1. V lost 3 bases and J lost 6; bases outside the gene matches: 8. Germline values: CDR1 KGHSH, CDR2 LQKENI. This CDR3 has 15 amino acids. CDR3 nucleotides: TGTGCCAGCTCACCCGGACAGGGCATCGTGGATACGCAGTATTTT. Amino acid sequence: CASSPGQGIVDTQYF.

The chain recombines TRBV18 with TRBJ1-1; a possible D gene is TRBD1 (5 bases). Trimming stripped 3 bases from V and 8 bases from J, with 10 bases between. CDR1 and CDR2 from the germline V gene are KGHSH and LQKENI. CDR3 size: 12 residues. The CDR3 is CASSPRDGEAFF. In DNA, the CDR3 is TGTGCCAGCTCACCGCGGGACGGAGAAGCTTTCTTT.

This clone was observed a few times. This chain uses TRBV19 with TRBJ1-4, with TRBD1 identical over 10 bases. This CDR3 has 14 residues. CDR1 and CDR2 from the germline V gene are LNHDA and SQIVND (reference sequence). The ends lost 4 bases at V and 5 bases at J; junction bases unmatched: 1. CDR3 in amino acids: CASSTDRGNEKLFF. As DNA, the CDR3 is TGTGCCAGTAGTACGGACAGGGGGAATGAAAAACTGTTTTTT.

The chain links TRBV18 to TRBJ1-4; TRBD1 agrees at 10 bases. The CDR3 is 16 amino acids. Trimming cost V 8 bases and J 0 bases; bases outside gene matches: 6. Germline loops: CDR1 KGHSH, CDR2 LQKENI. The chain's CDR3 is CASARDRGATNEKLFF. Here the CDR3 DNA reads TGTGCCAGCGCCCGGGACAGGGGTGCAACTAATGAAAAACTGTTTTTT.

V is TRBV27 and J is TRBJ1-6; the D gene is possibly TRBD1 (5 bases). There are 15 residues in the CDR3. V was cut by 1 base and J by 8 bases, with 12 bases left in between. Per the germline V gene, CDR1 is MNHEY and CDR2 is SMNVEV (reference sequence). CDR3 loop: CASSLLGEWDSPLHF. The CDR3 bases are TGTGCCAGCAGTTTATTGGGGGAGTGGGATTCACCCCTCCACTTT.

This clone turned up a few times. The CDR3 here is CASSRRQGRTGELFF. The CDR3 DNA follows: TGTGCCAGCAGCCGACGACAGGGTCGAACCGGGGAGCTGTTTTTT. This chain connects TRBV7-2 to TRBJ2-2; 7 bases are a match to TRBD1. V shed 5 bases and J 5 bases; nucleotides not matched to a gene: 8. CDR1 is SGHTA, CDR2 FQGNSA, per germline. The CDR3 has 15 residues.

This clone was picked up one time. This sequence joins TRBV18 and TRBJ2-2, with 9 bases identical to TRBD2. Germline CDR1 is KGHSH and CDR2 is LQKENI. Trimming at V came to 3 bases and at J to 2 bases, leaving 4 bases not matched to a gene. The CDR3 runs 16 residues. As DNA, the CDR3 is TGTGCCAGCTCACCCCTAGCGGGGAGCAACACCGGGGAGCTGTTTTTT. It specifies CASSPLAGSNTGELFF.

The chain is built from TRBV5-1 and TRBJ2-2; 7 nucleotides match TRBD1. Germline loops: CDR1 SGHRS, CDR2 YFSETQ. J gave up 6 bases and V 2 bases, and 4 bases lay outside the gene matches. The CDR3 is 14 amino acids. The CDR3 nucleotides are TGCGCCAGCAGCTTCACGACAGGGCCCGGGGAGCTGTTTTTT. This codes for CASSFTTGPGELFF.

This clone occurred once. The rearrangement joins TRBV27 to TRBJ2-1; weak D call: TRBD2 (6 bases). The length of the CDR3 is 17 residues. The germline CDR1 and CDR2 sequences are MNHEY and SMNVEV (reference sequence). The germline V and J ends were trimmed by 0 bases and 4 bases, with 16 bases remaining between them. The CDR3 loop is CASSLSKVAETYNEQFF. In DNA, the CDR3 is TGTGCCAGCAGTTTATCGAAGGTAGCGGAGACATACAATGAGCAGTTCTTC.

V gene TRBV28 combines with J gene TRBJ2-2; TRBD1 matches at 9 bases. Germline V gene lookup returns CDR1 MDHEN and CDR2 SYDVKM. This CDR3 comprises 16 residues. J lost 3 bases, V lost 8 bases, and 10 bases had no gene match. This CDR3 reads CASGGGTGRHTGELFF. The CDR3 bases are TGTGCCAGCGGGGGCGGGACAGGGAGGCACACCGGGGAGCTGTTTTTT.

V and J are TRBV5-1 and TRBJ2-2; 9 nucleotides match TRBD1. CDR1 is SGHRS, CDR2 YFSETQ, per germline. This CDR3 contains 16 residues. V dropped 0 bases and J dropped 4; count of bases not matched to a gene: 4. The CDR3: CASSLGDRVVTGELFF. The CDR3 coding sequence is TGCGCCAGCAGCTTGGGGGACAGGGTAGTCACCGGGGAGCTGTTTTTT.

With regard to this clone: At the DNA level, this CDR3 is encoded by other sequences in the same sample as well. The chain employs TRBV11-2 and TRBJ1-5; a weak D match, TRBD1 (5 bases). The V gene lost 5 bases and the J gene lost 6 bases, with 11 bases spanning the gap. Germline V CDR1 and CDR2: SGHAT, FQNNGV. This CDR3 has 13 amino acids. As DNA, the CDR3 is TGTGCCAGCAGCCGAGGGACGTTTCAGCCCCAGCATTTT. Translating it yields CASSRGTFQPQHF.

Here the CDR3 DNA reads TGTGCCAGCAGAGGGTGGGCGGGAGAGGTAGATACGCAGTATTTT. This translates into CASRGWAGEVDTQYF. The chain uses TRBV28 and TRBJ2-3; TRBD2 matches at 7 bases. Germline loops: CDR1 MDHEN, CDR2 SYDVKM. This CDR3 spans 15 amino acids. Trimming took 6 bases from V and 5 from J; bases not matched to a gene: 11.

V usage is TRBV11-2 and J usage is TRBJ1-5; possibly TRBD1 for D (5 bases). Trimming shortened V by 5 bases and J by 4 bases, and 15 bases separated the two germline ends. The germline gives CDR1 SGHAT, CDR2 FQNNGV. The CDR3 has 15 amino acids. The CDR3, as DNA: TGTGCCAGCAGCCGTGGGAGGCAGGGAAATCAGCCCCAGCATTTT. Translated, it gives CASSRGRQGNQPQHF. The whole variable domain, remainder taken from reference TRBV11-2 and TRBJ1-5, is EAGVAQSPRYKIIEKRQSVAFWCNPISGHATLYWYQQILGQGPKLLIQFQNNGVVDDSQLPKDRFSAERLKGVDSTLKIQPAKLEDSAVYLCASSRGRQGNQPQHFGDGTRLSIL.

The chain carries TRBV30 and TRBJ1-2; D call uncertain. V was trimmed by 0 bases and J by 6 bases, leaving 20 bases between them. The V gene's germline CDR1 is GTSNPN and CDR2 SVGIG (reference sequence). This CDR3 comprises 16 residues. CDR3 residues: CAWSVGLAGSLHGYTF. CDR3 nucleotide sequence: TGTGCCTGGAGTGTAGGTCTGGCGGGCTCTTTGCATGGCTACACCTTC.

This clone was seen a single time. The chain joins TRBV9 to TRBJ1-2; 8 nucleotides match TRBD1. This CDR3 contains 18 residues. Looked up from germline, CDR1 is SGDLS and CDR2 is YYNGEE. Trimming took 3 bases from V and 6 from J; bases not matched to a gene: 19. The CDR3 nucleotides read TGTGCCAGCAGCGCCAGGGACAGGCTGACCCCCGCCCGGGATGGCTACACCTTC. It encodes CASSARDRLTPARDGYTF.

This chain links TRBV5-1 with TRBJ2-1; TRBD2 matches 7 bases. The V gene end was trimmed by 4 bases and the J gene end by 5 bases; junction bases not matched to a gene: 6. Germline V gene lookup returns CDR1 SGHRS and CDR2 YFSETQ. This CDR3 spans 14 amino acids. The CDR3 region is CASSPTGTNNEQFF. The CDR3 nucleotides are TGCGCCAGCAGCCCAACCGGGACTAACAATGAGCAGTTCTTC.

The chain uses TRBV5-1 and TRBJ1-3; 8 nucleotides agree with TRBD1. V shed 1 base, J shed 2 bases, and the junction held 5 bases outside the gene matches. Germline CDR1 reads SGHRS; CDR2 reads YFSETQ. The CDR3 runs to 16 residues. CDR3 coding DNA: TGCGCCAGCAGCTTGTTCAGGGGGCAAACTGGAAACACCATATATTTT. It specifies CASSLFRGQTGNTIYF.

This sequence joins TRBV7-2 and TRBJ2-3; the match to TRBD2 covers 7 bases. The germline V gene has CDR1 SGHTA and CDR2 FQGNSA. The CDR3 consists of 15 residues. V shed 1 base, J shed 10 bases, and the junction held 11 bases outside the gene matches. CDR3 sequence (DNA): TGTGCCAGCAGCTTAGGTCGACTAGCCCAGTTGCCGCAGTATTTT. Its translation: CASSLGRLAQLPQYF.

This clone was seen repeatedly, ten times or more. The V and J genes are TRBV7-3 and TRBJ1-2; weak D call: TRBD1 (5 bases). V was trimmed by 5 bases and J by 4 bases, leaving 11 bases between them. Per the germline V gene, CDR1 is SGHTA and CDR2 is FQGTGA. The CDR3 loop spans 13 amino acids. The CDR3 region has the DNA TGTGCCAGCAGCCCCAGGGTAGGCTATGGCTACACCTTC. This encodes CASSPRVGYGYTF.

CDR3 sequence (DNA): TGTGCCTGGAGTCCCAGGACCAGACCTCATGAGCAGTTCTTC. Its translation: CAWSPRTRPHEQFF. The chain is built from TRBV30 and TRBJ2-1; D ambiguous. From germline, CDR1 is GTSNPN and CDR2 SVGIG (reference sequence). The CDR3 length is 14 residues. Trimming cost V 2 bases and J 8 bases, with 16 bases left between them.

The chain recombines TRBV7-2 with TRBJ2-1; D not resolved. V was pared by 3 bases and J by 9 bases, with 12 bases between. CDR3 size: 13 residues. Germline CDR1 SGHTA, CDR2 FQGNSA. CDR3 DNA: TGTGCCAGCAGCTTCTCGAAGCGCCTTGAGCAGTTCTTC. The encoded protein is CASSFSKRLEQFF.

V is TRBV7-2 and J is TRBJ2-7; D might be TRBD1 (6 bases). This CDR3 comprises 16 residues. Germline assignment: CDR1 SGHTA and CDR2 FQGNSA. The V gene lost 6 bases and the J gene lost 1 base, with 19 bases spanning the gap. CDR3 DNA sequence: TGTGCCAGCAGGCGGACTCAGGGGCTCCTTTCCTACGAGCAGTACTTC. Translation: CASRRTQGLLSYEQYF.

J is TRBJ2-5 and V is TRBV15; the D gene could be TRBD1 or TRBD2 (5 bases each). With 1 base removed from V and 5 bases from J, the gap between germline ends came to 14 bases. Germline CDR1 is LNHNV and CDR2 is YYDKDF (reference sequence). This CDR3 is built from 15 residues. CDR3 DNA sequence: TGTGCCACCAGCAGAGGAAAAAGGGACCGGGAGACCCAGTACTTC. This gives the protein CATSRGKRDRETQYF.

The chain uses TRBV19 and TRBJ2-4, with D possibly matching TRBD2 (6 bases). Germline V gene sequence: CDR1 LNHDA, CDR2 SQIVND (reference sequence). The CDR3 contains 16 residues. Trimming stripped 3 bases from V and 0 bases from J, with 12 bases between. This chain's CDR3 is CASSMGGMGAKNIQYF. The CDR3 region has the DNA TGTGCCAGTAGTATGGGCGGGATGGGAGCCAAAAACATTCAGTACTTC. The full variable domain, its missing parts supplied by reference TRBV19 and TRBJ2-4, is DGGITQSPKYLFRKEGQNVTLSCEQNLNHDAMYWYRQDPGQGLRLIYYSQIVNDFQKGDIAEGYSVSREKKESFPLTVTSAQKNPTAFYLCASSMGGMGAKNIQYFGAGTRLSVL.